A selection of T cell receptor beta chains follows, all from one sample in a study of T cells in Graves' hyperthyroidism and ophthalmopathy. In TCRdb, the multiplex PCR reads were re-called with MiXCR into one record per CDR3 protein. The sample records some 530,000 distinct CDR3 sequences, roughly 22% being singletons. Input material: blood. The receptors derive from a woman between 65 and 79 years old with Graves' ophthalmopathy. The CDR3 runs from the conserved cysteine through the conserved F or W.

TRBJ1-2,13,TRBV10-3,CAISNRGPYGYTF
TRBJ2-3,16,TRBV7-2,CASSLRGGANTDTQYF
TRBJ2-7,13,TRBV20-1,CSARGQHPYEQYF
TRBJ1-1,15,TRBV18,CASSPPGRQNTEAFF
TRBJ1-3,12,TRBV30,CAWSAGGNTIYF
TRBJ1-3,15,TRBV7-9,CASSLASGLGNTIYF
TRBJ2-7,14,TRBV6-6,CASSYMRNSYEQYF
TRBJ1-1,12,TRBV7-2,CASSFTGERAFF
TRBJ1-1,14,TRBV24-1,CATRDSGTTGQAFF
TRBJ2-1,16,TRBV5-1,CASSLGGGRASNEQFF